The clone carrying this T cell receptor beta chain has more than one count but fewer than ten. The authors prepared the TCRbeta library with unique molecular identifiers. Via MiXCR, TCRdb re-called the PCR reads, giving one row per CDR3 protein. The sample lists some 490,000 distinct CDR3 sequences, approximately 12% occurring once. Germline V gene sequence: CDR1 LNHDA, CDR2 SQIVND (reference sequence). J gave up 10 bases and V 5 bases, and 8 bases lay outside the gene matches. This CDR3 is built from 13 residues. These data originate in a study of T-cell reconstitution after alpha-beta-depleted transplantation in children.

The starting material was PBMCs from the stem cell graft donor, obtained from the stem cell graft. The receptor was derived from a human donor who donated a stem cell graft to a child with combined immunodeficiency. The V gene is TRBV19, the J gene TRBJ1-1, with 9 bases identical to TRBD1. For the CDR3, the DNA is TGTGCCAGTAGTGTATGGACAGGGGATCGAGCTTTCTTT. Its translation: CASSVWTGDRAFF.